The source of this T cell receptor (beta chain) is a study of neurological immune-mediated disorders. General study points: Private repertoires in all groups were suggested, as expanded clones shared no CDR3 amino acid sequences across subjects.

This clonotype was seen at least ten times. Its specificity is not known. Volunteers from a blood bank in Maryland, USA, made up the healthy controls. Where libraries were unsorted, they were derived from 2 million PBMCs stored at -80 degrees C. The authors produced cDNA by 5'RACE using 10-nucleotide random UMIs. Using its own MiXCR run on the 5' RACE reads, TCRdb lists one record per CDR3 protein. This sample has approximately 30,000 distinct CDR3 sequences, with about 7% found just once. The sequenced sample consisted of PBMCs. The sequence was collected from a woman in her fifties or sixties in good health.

Written as DNA, the CDR3 is TGTGCCAGCACCCAGGGTCCCGTACGACAGGGTCAAGCTAACTATGGCTACACCTTC. This codes for CASTQGPVRQGQANYGYTF. The chain has TRBV6-5 and TRBJ1-2; 7 nucleotides agree with TRBD1. The germline V gene has CDR1 MNHEY and CDR2 SVGAGI. J gave up 0 bases and V 7 bases, and 20 bases lay outside the gene matches. The CDR3 is made up of 19 amino acids.